A single sample is the source of the 12 T cell receptor beta chains below, sequenced in a study of HIV-infected children after antiretroviral therapy interruption. Unique molecular identifiers were included in an RNA-based 3' RACE TCR library. TCRdb re-called the 3' RACE reads through MiXCR, storing one row per CDR3 protein. The data hold nearly 15,000 distinct CDR3 sequences, with roughly 3.5% observed a single time. Sample treatment: PENTA 11 planned treatment interruption arm or continuous ART arm. The input for sequencing was CD45RO+ CD8+ T cells from PBMCs, pooled from several time points, taken from a donor given antiretroviral therapy, either interrupted or continuous. Subset indicated: memory CD8+ CD45RO+ CD45RA- T cells. These receptors all come from a pool of human donors with HIV.

Many counts were recorded for this clonotype. The chain recombines TRBV6-5 with TRBJ2-1; D unresolved. CDR1 is MNHEY and CDR2 is SVGAGI in the germline V gene. V lost 2 bases and J 0 bases, leaving 8 bases between the germline ends. CDR3 length equals 15 residues. The CDR3 DNA is TGTGCCAGCAGTTACGACGAAAGCTCCTACAATGAGCAGTTCTTC. Amino acid sequence: CASSYDESSYNEQFF.

In its sample, this clonotype was seen a few times. The chain links TRBV11-1 to TRBJ2-3; no clear D gene. This CDR3 is 13 amino acids long. Trimming took off 5 bases at V and 5 bases at J, with 11 bases between the two ends. Germline CDR1 and CDR2: SGHAT and FQDESV (reference sequence). The DNA for the CDR3 is TGTGCCAGCAGCCCGCCCCTTGGAGATACGCAGTATTTT. This translates into CASSPPLGDTQYF.

This chain links TRBV7-3 with TRBJ2-7; D is unclear. Trimming took 0 bases from V and 0 from J, leaving 3 bases between them. The CDR3 sequence is 13 residues long. CDR1 and CDR2 from the germline V gene are SGHTA and FQGTGA. The CDR3 bases are TGTGCCAGCAGCTTAACACTCTCCTACGAGCAGTACTTC. Protein sequence: CASSLTLSYEQYF.

In this sample, this clonotype turned up many times. The J gene is TRBJ2-2, the V gene TRBV4-1; D is unresolved. Germline lookup yields CDR1 MGHRA and CDR2 YSYEKL. This CDR3 spans 13 amino acids. Trimming took 3 bases from V and 1 from J, leaving 3 bases between them. CDR3 nucleotides: TGCGCCAGCAGCCATGAGAACACCGGGGAGCTGTTTTTT. The encoded protein is CASSHENTGELFF.

This clonotype was counted ten times or more. The chain has TRBV6-1 and TRBJ2-3, with 13 positions matching TRBD2. The CDR3 is 15 amino acids. V lost 7 bases to trimming and J lost 4 bases; unmatched junction nucleotides: 5. The germline gives CDR1 MNHNS, CDR2 SASEGT. Here the CDR3 reads CASTQLAGGPDTQYF. CDR3 nucleotide sequence: TGTGCCAGCACCCAACTAGCGGGGGGGCCAGATACGCAGTATTTT.

Ten or more counts support this clonotype. V is TRBV4-1 and J is TRBJ2-7; 7 nucleotides align to TRBD2. The CDR3 has 14 amino acids. V was pared by 4 bases and J by 5 bases, with 8 bases of the junction left unmatched. Looked up from germline, CDR1 is MGHRA and CDR2 is YSYEKL. The CDR3, as DNA: TGCGCCAGCAGCCGGGGGGAGGGGACGAACGAGCAGTACTTC. Encoded protein: CASSRGEGTNEQYF.

This clonotype came up many times. The chain combines TRBV29-1 with TRBJ2-1; D is possibly TRBD1 or TRBD2 (6 bases each). CDR3 length: 14 amino acids. With 0 bases removed from V and 8 bases from J, the gap between germline ends came to 14 bases. Germline CDR1 is SQVTM and CDR2 is ANQGSEA. Here the CDR3 DNA reads TGCAGCGTTGAAGATCCGGGGGCCCGACATGAGCAGTTCTTC. Translation: CSVEDPGARHEQFF.

At least ten counts were recorded for this clonotype. The chain employs TRBV6-4 and TRBJ2-3; D remains unclear. Trimming removed 0 bases at V and 6 bases at J, with 10 bases between. The CDR3 is 14 amino acids. Germline loops: CDR1 MRHNA, CDR2 SNTAGT. CDR3 sequence: CASSDSVGSDTQYF. The CDR3 bases are TGTGCCAGCAGTGACTCGGTCGGGTCCGATACGCAGTATTTT.

The rearrangement uses TRBV23-1 and TRBJ2-1, with unresolved D. TRBV23-1 qualifies as an ORF whose function is uncertain. V was pared by 3 bases and J by 4 bases, with 19 bases between. The CDR3 contains 17 residues. The CDR3 DNA reads TGCGCCAGCAGTCATCCCCCTAAATTGTCTTCATACAATGAGCAGTTCTTC. Translating gives CASSHPPKLSSYNEQFF.

This clonotype has at least ten counts. This chain links TRBV13 with TRBJ2-7; 10 bases match TRBD1. V trimming: 4 bases; J trimming: 5 bases; junction bases outside the gene matches: 11. The CDR3 totals 16 residues. Germline V gives CDR1 PRHDT, CDR2 FYEKMQ (reference sequence). The CDR3 sequence: CASSSRGQGRPNEQYF. In DNA form, the CDR3 reads TGTGCCAGCAGCTCCCGGGGACAGGGGCGGCCTAACGAGCAGTACTTC.

This clonotype appeared a few times. The chain recombines TRBV3-1 with TRBJ1-1; 7 nucleotides match TRBD1. V lost 6 bases to trimming and J lost 10 bases; unmatched junction nucleotides: 8. The CDR3 has 12 amino acids. Germline CDR1 LGHDT, CDR2 YNNKEL (reference sequence). CDR3 sequence reads: CASRPGGHGAFF. CDR3 DNA: TGTGCCAGCAGACCAGGGGGACATGGAGCTTTCTTT.

This clonotype was recorded many times. The genes are TRBV6-2 or TRBV6-3 and TRBJ2-3; the D is unclear. Germline-derived CDR1 and CDR2 are MNHEY and SVGEGT. Between the trimmed V and J ends, which lost 2 bases and 0 bases, there was a span of 6 bases. This CDR3 is built from 14 residues. In DNA form, the CDR3 reads TGTGCCAGCAGTTACGGGGAAAGCACAGATACGCAGTATTTT. Protein sequence: CASSYGESTDTQYF.